This T cell receptor beta chain was recorded in a study of CD8 T cells in ankylosing spondylitis. For this clonotype: Its target is not known.

Quantitative 5'-RACE with molecular barcodes generated TCR beta libraries. TCRdb re-derived calls from the 5' RACE reads in MiXCR, one entry per CDR3 protein. This table has hundreds of thousands of distinct CDR3 sequences, around 18% appearing once. The CDR3 consists of 14 residues. Germline CDR1 SGHDT, CDR2 YYEEEE. The ends were cut back, 0 bases at V and 5 bases at J, with 11 bases in the middle. General study points: In reactive arthritis synovial fluid and blood, some motif variants had been reported before. Significantly higher representation of disease-linked clones was reported for matched ankylosing spondylitis synovial fluid.

The receptor's source is a male donor with ankylosing spondylitis or in good health (not recorded which). The rearrangement uses TRBV5-6 and TRBJ2-5; D remains ambiguous. The sequenced material came from blood, either unsorted or a sorted T cell fraction (not recorded which). CDR3 loop: CASSLDARVETQYF. Written as DNA, the CDR3 is TGTGCCAGCAGCTTGGATGCTAGAGTGGAGACCCAGTACTTC.